This T cell receptor beta chain came from a study of T cell repertoires in cytomegalovirus infection. Findings and caveats of the study: HLA-C-restricted CMV-specific TCR beta clonotypes were dominant in the ex vivo response. Cumulative frequency (of public TCR beta family members) identified carriers of CMV plus the relevant HLA.

In TCRdb, the reads were re-called with MiXCR into one record per CDR3 protein. This table has a few hundred thousand distinct CDR3 sequences, just under 40% appearing once. The CDR3 covers 15 residues. Germline CDR1 and CDR2: SEHNR and FQNEAQ (reference sequence). J lost 4 bases, V lost 5 bases, and 6 bases had no gene match. As concerns this clonotype: Its specificity is not known.

The TCR originated in a human donor in good health (CMV status not recorded). Some clones in this sample may be carry-over from other donors' samples. The chain carries TRBV7-9 and TRBJ1-2; 11 bases map to TRBD1. The sample was cultured PBMCs, taken from culture after CMV antigen stimulation. The CDR3 protein is CASSPQGTGGYGYTF. The CDR3 DNA is TGTGCCAGCAGCCCCCAGGGGACAGGGGGCTATGGCTACACCTTC.